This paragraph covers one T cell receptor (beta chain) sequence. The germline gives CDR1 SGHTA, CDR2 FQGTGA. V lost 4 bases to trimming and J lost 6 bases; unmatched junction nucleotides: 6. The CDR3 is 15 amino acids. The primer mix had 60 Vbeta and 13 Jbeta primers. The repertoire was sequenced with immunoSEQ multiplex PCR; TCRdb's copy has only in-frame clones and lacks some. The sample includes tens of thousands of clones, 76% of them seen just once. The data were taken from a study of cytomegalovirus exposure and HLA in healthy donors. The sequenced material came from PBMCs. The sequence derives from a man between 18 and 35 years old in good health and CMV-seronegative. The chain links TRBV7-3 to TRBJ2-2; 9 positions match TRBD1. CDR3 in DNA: TGTGCCAGCAGCTCCACCCGGGACAGGGCCGGGGAGCTGTTTTTT. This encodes CASSSTRDRAGELFF.